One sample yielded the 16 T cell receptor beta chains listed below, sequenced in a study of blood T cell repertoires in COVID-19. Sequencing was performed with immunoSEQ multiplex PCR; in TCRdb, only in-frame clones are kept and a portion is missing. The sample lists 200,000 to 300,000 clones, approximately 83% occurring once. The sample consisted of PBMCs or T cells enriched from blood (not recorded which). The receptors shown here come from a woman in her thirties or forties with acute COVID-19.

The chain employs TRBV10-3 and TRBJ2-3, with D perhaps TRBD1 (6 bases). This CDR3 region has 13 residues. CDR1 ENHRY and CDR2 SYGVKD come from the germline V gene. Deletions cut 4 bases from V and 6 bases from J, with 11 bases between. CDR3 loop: CAISGKQGDTQYF. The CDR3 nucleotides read TGTGCCATCAGTGGAAAACAGGGCGATACGCAGTATTTT.

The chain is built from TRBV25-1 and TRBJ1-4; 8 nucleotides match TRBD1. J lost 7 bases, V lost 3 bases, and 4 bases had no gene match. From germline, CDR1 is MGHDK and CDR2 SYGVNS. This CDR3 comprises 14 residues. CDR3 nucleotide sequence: TGTGCCAGCAGTGACTCGGGACAGGCTGAAAAACTGTTTTTT. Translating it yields CASSDSGQAEKLFF.

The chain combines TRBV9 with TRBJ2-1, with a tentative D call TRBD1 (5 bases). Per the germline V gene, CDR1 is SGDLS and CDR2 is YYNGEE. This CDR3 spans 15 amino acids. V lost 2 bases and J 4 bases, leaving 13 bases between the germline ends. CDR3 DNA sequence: TGTGCCAGCAGCGTTAAAGGGGCAGAATACAATGAGCAGTTCTTC. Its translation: CASSVKGAEYNEQFF.

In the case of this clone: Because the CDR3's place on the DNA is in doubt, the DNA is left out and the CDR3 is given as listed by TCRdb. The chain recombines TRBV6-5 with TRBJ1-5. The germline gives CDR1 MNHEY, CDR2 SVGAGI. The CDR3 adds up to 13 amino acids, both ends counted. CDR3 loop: CASSSSRNQPQHF.

The CDR3 loop reads CASSIRTGEPGELFF. For the CDR3, the DNA is TGTGCCAGCAGTATAAGGACAGGGGAGCCCGGGGAGCTGTTTTTT. The chain carries TRBV6-5 and TRBJ2-2; TRBD1 matches 9 bases. Trimming removed 5 bases from V and 6 bases from J; junction bases left unmatched: 7. CDR1 and CDR2 from the germline V gene are MNHEY and SVGAGI. This CDR3 contains 15 residues.

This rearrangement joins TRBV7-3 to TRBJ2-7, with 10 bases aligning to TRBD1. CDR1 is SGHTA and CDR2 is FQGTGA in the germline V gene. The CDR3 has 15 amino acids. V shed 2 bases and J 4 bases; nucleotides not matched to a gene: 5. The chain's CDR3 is CASSLYQGQGYEQYF. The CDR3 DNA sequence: TGTGCCAGCAGCTTATATCAGGGACAGGGGTACGAGCAGTACTTC.

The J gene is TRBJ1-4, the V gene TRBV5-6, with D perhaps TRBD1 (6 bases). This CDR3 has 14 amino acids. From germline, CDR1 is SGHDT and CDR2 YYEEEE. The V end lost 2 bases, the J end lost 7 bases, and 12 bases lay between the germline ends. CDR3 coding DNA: TGTGCCAGCAGCTTTGACAGGCAGGGTGAAAAACTGTTTTTT. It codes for CASSFDRQGEKLFF.

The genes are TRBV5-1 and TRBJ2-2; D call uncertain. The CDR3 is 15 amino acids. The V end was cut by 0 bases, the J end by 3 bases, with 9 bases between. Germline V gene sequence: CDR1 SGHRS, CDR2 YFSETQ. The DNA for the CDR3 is TGCGCCAGCAGCTTGGATCCAGAAGACACCGGGGAGCTGTTTTTT. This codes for CASSLDPEDTGELFF.

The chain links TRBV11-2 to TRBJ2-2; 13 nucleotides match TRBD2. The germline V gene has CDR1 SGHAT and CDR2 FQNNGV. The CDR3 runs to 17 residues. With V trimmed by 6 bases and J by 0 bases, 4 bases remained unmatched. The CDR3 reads CASRQTSGRANTGELFF. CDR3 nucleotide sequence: TGTGCCAGCAGACAAACTAGCGGGAGGGCGAACACCGGGGAGCTGTTTTTT. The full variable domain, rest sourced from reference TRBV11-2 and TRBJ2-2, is EAGVAQSPRYKIIEKRQSVAFWCNPISGHATLYWYQQILGQGPKLLIQFQNNGVVDDSQLPKDRFSAERLKGVDSTLKIQPAKLEDSAVYLCASRQTSGRANTGELFFGEGSRLTVL.

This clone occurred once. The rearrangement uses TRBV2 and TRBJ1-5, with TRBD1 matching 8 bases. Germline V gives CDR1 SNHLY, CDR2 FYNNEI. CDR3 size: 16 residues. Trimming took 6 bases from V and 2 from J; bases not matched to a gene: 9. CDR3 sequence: CASSKDRDGGNQPQHF. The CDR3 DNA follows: TGTGCCAGCAGCAAGGACAGGGATGGGGGCAATCAGCCCCAGCATTTT.

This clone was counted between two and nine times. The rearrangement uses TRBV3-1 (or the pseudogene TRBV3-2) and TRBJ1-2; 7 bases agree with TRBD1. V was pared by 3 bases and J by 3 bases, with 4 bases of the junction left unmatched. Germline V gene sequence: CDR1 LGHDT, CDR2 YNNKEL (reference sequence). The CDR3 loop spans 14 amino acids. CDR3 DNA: TGTGCCAGCAGCCACGGACAGGCGGACTATGGCTACACCTTC. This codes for CASSHGQADYGYTF.

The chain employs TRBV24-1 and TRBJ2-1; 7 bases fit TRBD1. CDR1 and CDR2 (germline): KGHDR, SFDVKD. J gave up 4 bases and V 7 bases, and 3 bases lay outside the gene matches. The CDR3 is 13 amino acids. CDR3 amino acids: CATSRTGYNEQFF. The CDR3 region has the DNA TGTGCCACCAGCAGGACAGGATACAATGAGCAGTTCTTC.

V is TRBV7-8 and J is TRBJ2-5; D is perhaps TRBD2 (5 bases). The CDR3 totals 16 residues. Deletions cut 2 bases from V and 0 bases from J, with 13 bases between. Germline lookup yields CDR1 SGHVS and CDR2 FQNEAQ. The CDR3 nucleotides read TGTGCCAGCAGCTTACTTCTTTCGGGGAACCAAGAGACCCAGTACTTC. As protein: CASSLLLSGNQETQYF.

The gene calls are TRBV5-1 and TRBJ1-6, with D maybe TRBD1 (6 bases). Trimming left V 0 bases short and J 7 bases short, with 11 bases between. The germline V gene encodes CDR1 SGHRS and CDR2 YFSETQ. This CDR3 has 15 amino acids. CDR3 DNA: TGCGCCAGCAGCTTGGAACAGGGCGGCAATTCACCCCTCCACTTT. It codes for CASSLEQGGNSPLHF.

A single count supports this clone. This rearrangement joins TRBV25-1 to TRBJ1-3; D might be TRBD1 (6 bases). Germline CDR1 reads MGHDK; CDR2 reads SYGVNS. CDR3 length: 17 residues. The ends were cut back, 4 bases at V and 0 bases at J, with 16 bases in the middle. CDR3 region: CASSASRDTSSGNTIYF. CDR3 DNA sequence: TGTGCCAGCAGTGCATCCCGGGACACCAGCTCTGGAAACACCATATATTTT.

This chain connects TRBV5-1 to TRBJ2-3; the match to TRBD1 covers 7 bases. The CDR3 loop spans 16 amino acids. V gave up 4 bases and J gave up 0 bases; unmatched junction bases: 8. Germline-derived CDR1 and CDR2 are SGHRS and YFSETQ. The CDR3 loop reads CASSTQTGPSTDTQYF. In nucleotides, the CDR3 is TGCGCCAGCAGCACTCAGACAGGGCCTAGCACAGATACGCAGTATTTT.